Presented here are 25 T cell receptor beta chains from one specimen sequenced in a study of regulatory T cells in long-lasting Graves disease. Through Arm-PCR of CDR3 regions and iRepertoire HTBI primers, TCR beta libraries were built. TCRdb processed the multiplex PCR reads anew with MiXCR; each CDR3 protein has one entry. Of over 350,000 distinct CDR3 sequences listed, 14% are singletons. Time point specified: newly diagnosed GD, antithyroid drugs for less than 3 months. PBMC RNA was the source of the TCR library. These data also featured in a second study, about T cells in Graves' hyperthyroidism and ophthalmopathy.

The sequencing used peripheral blood mononuclear cells (PBMCs), collected at new diagnosis, from a patient treated with antithyroid drugs. Receptors were obtained from a woman aged 50 to 60 with Graves disease.

This clonotype was recorded many times. This rearrangement joins TRBV30 to TRBJ1-2, with no clear D. Germline lookup yields CDR1 GTSNPN and CDR2 SVGIG (reference sequence). The V and J ends lost 3 bases and 4 bases respectively, with 12 bases between them. CDR3 length: 13 residues. CDR3 sequence: CAWSSQNRYGYTF. CDR3 sequence (DNA): TGTGCCTGGAGCTCGCAGAACCGCTATGGCTACACCTTC.

Only a few counts were recorded for this clonotype. This chain links TRBV10-1 with TRBJ2-1; TRBD2 matches at 10 bases. CDR3 length: 15 residues. Germline V CDR1 and CDR2: WNHNN, SYGVQD (reference sequence). With 0 bases clipped from V and 9 bases from J, the junction kept 5 bases outside the gene matches. The CDR3 region has the DNA TGCGCCAGCAGTGAGTCTACTAGCGGGAACACTGAGCAGTTCTTC. Translated, it gives CASSESTSGNTEQFF.

This clonotype appeared many times. The chain links TRBV28 to TRBJ2-1, with D uncertain. CDR1 is MDHEN and CDR2 is SYDVKM in the germline V gene. This CDR3 has 12 amino acids. Trimming took 5 bases from V and 4 from J, leaving 6 bases between them. This chain's CDR3 is CASSEQYNEQFF. The CDR3 coding sequence is TGTGCCAGCAGTGAACAGTACAATGAGCAGTTCTTC.

This clonotype was detected many times. The chain employs TRBV28 and TRBJ2-7, with a tentative D call TRBD1 (5 bases). With 6 bases removed from V and 5 bases from J, the gap between germline ends came to 20 bases. The CDR3 loop spans 15 amino acids. Germline CDR1 and CDR2: MDHEN and SYDVKM. CDR3: CASRGEAGLLDEQYF. For the CDR3, the DNA is TGTGCCAGCAGAGGAGAGGCAGGGCTTCTGGACGAGCAGTACTTC.

This clonotype has just a few counts. CDR3 sequence (DNA): TGTGCCTGGAACACCCCTTTCGAAACAGATACGCAGTATTTT. It yields the protein CAWNTPFETDTQYF. The V and J genes are TRBV30 and TRBJ2-3; D uncertain. The CDR3 is made up of 14 amino acids. Trimming removed 4 bases from V and 3 bases from J, with 14 bases in between. CDR1 GTSNPN and CDR2 SVGIG come from the germline V gene (reference sequence). The complete variable domain, with remaining parts taken from reference TRBV30 and TRBJ2-3, reads SQTIHQWPATLVQPVGSPLSLECTVEGTSNPNLYWYRQAAGRGLQLLFYSVGIGQISSEVPQNLSASRPQDRQFILSSKKLLLSDSGFYLCAWNTPFETDTQYFGPGTRLTVL.

The chain links TRBV30 to TRBJ2-1, with 12 bases fitting TRBD2. Trimming cost V 0 bases and J 5 bases; bases outside gene matches: 11. Germline V gives CDR1 GTSNPN, CDR2 SVGIG (reference sequence). The CDR3 has 18 amino acids. CDR3 in DNA: TGTGCCTGGAGTGTAATCCGGGGCAGACTAGCGGGAGACAATGAGCAGTTCTTC. It is translated as CAWSVIRGRLAGDNEQFF.

This clonotype was recorded at least ten times. This rearrangement joins TRBV20-1 to TRBJ2-1, with D possibly matching TRBD2 (6 bases). The CDR3 runs to 14 residues. Trimming cost V 4 bases and J 3 bases, with 13 bases left between them. Germline lookup yields CDR1 DFQATT and CDR2 SNEGSKA (reference sequence). The CDR3, as DNA: TGCAGTGCTACTGTAGCGGCCCGCTACAATGAGCAGTTCTTC. Residues: CSATVAARYNEQFF.

There are many counts of this clonotype. The chain recombines TRBV29-1 with TRBJ2-3, with D unresolved. Per germline, CDR1 SQVTM and CDR2 ANQGSEA. The V gene lost 3 bases and the J gene lost 2 bases, with 9 bases spanning the gap. This CDR3 spans 13 amino acids. CDR3 region: CSVDSPVTDTQYF. In DNA, the CDR3 is TGCAGCGTTGACAGCCCAGTCACAGATACGCAGTATTTT.

J is TRBJ2-7 and V is TRBV18; D is unresolved. The CDR3 spans 12 residues. In germline, CDR1 is KGHSH, CDR2 LQKENI. With 4 bases removed from V and 7 bases from J, the gap between germline ends came to 11 bases. CDR3 residues: CASSRPGREQYF. CDR3 sequence (DNA): TGTGCCAGCTCACGACCAGGTCGGGAGCAGTACTTC.

This clonotype was found a few times. The chain couples TRBV19 to TRBJ2-2; maybe TRBD1 (5 bases). Trimming took off 5 bases at V and 4 bases at J, with 20 bases between the two ends. Germline V gene data show CDR1 as LNHDA and CDR2 as SQIVND (reference sequence). The CDR3 length is 17 residues. The CDR3 coding sequence is TGTGCCAGTAGTGTGCTGGGCAGGGATGAGAGCACCGGGGAGCTGTTTTTT. Its translation is CASSVLGRDESTGELFF.

A note on this clonotype: One junction end disagrees with the germline gene, perhaps due to a read error. This chain joins TRBV4-2 and TRBJ1-3; no definite D call. The CDR3 runs to 16 residues. The germline V gene has CDR1 LGHNA and CDR2 YNFKEQ. CDR3 in DNA: TGTGCCAGCAGCCAAGATCTCCTCGATTCTGGAAACGCCATATATTTT. This sequence encodes CASSQDLLDSGNAIYF.

Notes on this clonotype: This may come from a read error, since a much larger clone is one base off. The genes are TRBV28 and TRBJ2-7; perhaps D is TRBD1 or TRBD2 (6 bases each). This CDR3 contains 14 residues. The germline gives CDR1 MDHEN, CDR2 SYDVKM. V shed 6 bases and J shed 2 bases, with 14 bases lying between them. The CDR3 region has the DNA TGTGCCAGCAGCGGGGGCGTAAAAACCTACGAGCAGTACTTC. It specifies CASSGGVKTYEQYF.

Only a few counts were recorded for this clonotype. A much larger clone sits a single nucleotide away, making a read error possible. The CDR3 sequence is CASSEPGLAASKTQYF. The DNA for the CDR3 is TGTGCCAGCAGTGAACCCGGGCTAGCCGCATCAAAGACCCAGTACTTC. The chain is built from TRBV6-1 and TRBJ2-5, with D possibly matching TRBD2 (5 bases). CDR3 length: 16 residues. V shed 2 bases and J shed 6 bases, with 19 bases lying between them. Germline-derived CDR1 and CDR2 are MNHNS and SASEGT.

At least ten counts were recorded for this clonotype. This chain uses TRBV12-3 or TRBV12-4 with TRBJ2-2; 11 nucleotides line up with TRBD2. V shed 3 bases and J 2 bases; nucleotides not matched to a gene: 11. The CDR3 contains 19 residues. For the CDR3, the DNA is TGTGCCAGCAGTTTCCCACCCTCGACTAGCGGGACAAACACCGGGGAGCTGTTTTTT. It yields the protein CASSFPPSTSGTNTGELFF.

This clonotype was counted at least ten times. The CDR3 coding sequence is TGTGCCAGCAGCCAAGTAGTGTTTGGGGATACGCAGTATTTT. Its protein is CASSQVVFGDTQYF. This chain connects TRBV3-1 to TRBJ2-3; D gene unclear. This CDR3 spans 14 amino acids. Trimming cost V 1 base and J 6 bases, with 11 bases left between them. CDR1 and CDR2 from the germline V gene are LGHDT and YNNKEL (reference sequence).

This clonotype occurred many times. V is TRBV3-1 and J is TRBJ1-1; 11 bases match TRBD1. The CDR3 extends over 16 amino acids. V gave up 6 bases and J gave up 0 bases; unmatched junction bases: 6. Germline CDR1 and CDR2: LGHDT and YNNKEL (reference sequence). The DNA for the CDR3 is TGTGCCAGCAGGTACGGGACAGGGGGTATGAACACTGAAGCTTTCTTT. It yields the protein CASRYGTGGMNTEAFF.

This clonotype was recorded at least ten times. The chain employs TRBV29-1 and TRBJ2-7, with 7 bases that match TRBD1. Germline CDR1 is SQVTM and CDR2 is ANQGSEA. CDR3 size: 15 residues. Losses at the gene ends were 0 bases for V and 2 bases for J; bases not matched to a gene: 7. The CDR3 loop reads CSVEDRQGITYEQYF. CDR3 nucleotides: TGCAGCGTTGAAGATCGACAGGGAATCACCTACGAGCAGTACTTC.

This clonotype came up many times. The gene calls are TRBV28 and TRBJ1-2; 7 nucleotides agree with TRBD1. This CDR3 spans 13 amino acids. Losses at the gene ends were 6 bases for V and 3 bases for J; bases not matched to a gene: 4. The V gene's germline CDR1 is MDHEN and CDR2 SYDVKM. CDR3 residues: CASRAGTDYGYTF. The CDR3 nucleotides are TGTGCCAGCAGGGCCGGGACAGACTATGGCTACACCTTC.

In this sample, this clonotype turned up many times. The gene calls are TRBV28 and TRBJ1-3; 9 bases are a match to TRBD1. From germline, CDR1 is MDHEN and CDR2 SYDVKM. The CDR3 is 16 amino acids. V was pared by 4 bases and J by 0 bases, with 4 bases of the junction left unmatched. The CDR3 sequence is CASSWGTGNSGNTIYF. CDR3 nucleotide sequence: TGTGCCAGCAGTTGGGGGACAGGGAACTCTGGAAACACCATATATTTT.

Ten or more counts support this clonotype. The chain has TRBV6-1 and TRBJ2-4, with a tentative D call TRBD1 (5 bases). CDR1 and CDR2 (germline): MNHNS, SASEGT. The CDR3 is 16 residues long. V was shortened by 0 bases and J by 4 bases, with 13 bases between the two germline ends. This CDR3 is CASSEAGPGHKNIQYF. CDR3 DNA: TGTGCCAGCAGTGAAGCAGGGCCAGGGCATAAAAACATTCAGTACTTC.

This clonotype has more than one count but fewer than ten. A much larger clone lies a single base off, so this may be a read error. The chain links TRBV20-1 to TRBJ1-2; D gene ambiguous. The germline V gene has CDR1 DFQATT and CDR2 SNEGSKA (reference sequence). The V and J ends lost 5 bases and 4 bases respectively, with 11 bases between them. The CDR3 length is 12 residues. The CDR3 region has the DNA TGCAGTGCTCCTCACATTCGCTATGGCTACACCTTC. This codes for CSAPHIRYGYTF.

This clonotype was found many times. The chain uses TRBV27 and TRBJ2-3; perhaps TRBD2 as D (5 bases). Germline CDR1 is MNHEY and CDR2 is SMNVEV (reference sequence). The CDR3 is made up of 14 amino acids. The ends were cut back, 7 bases at V and 2 bases at J, with 13 bases in the middle. The CDR3 loop reads CASKRLQSTDTQYF. CDR3 nucleotide sequence: TGTGCCAGCAAGCGACTACAATCCACAGATACGCAGTATTTT.

Remarks on this clonotype: A far larger clone is only one base removed, so a read error is likely. This chain links TRBV7-9 with TRBJ2-4; TRBD1 matches 7 bases. Germline V gene sequence: CDR1 SEHNR, CDR2 FQNEAQ (reference sequence). The junction had 18 bases not matched to a gene; V was cut back by 6 bases and J by 13 bases. CDR3 length: 15 amino acids. Here the CDR3 DNA reads TGTGCCAGCAGTTCCGGGACAGACGGACCCAATGAGCAGTACTTC. Translation: CASSSGTDGPNEQYF.

There are many counts of this clonotype. CDR3 loop: CATSDFGGGSYNEQFF. The CDR3, as DNA: TGTGCCACCAGTGATTTCGGGGGGGGCTCCTACAATGAGCAGTTCTTC. The V gene is TRBV24-1, the J gene TRBJ2-1; TRBD2 agrees at 8 bases. Looked up from germline, CDR1 is KGHDR and CDR2 is SFDVKD. The CDR3 consists of 16 residues. Trimming at V came to 1 base and at J to 0 bases, leaving 1 base not matched to a gene.

The chain carries TRBV7-2 and TRBJ2-5; 8 nucleotides line up with TRBD2. CDR3 length: 16 amino acids. Germline-derived CDR1 and CDR2 are SGHTA and FQGNSA. V lost 5 bases and J lost 5; bases outside the gene matches: 13. The CDR3 is CASSRGGGSLRETQYF. DNA of the CDR3: TGTGCCAGCAGCCGGGGGGGCGGGAGTCTCCGGGAGACCCAGTACTTC.